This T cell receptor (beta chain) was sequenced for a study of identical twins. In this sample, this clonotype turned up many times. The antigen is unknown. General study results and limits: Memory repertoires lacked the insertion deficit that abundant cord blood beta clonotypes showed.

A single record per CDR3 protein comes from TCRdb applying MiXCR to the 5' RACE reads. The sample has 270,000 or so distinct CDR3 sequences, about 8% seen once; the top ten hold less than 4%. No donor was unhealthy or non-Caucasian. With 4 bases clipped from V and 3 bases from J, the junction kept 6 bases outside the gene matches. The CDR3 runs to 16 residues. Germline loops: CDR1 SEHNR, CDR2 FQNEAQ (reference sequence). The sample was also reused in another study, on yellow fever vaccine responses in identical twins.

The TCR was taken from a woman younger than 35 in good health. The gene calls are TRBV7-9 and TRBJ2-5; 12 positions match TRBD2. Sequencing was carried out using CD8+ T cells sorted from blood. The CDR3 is CASSSSRLAGEETQYF. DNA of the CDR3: TGTGCCAGCAGCTCCAGTAGACTAGCGGGAGAAGAGACCCAGTACTTC.